This T cell receptor beta chain is from a study of blood T cell repertoires in COVID-19. Study information: Researchers got acute and convalescent COVID-19 samples from the United States, Italy and Spain.

Germline trimming cut 4 bases from V and 2 bases from J; bases unmatched to any gene: 5. The length of the CDR3 is 15 residues. CDR1 SGHDT and CDR2 YYEEEE come from the germline V gene. Method: immunoSEQ multiplex PCR; TCRdb's copy keeps in-frame clones and lacks some. The sample shows under 150,000 clones, 75% to 90% of them seen only once. This TCR was recovered from a middle-aged man with active COVID-19. V gene TRBV5-6 combines with J gene TRBJ2-2, with 7 bases that match TRBD1. The specimen sequenced was peripheral blood. In DNA form, the CDR3 reads TGTGCCAGCAGCCAGAGACAGGGAAACACCGGGGAGCTGTTTTTT. It is translated as CASSQRQGNTGELFF.